Sequencing of this T cell receptor (beta chain) was carried out in a study of a mutant IDH1 vaccine in newly diagnosed glioma (dated by TCRdb to the early 2020s). Background for the entire study: Patients received eight vaccinations in weeks 1, 3, 5, 7, 11, 15, 19 and 23, corresponding to visits V03 through V10. Six visits were used for peripheral blood collection: V03 (baseline), V05, V07, V10, V12 and V13. Of the 25 to 40 patients who were treated, around 62% were male and about 40% were female, and the mean age was roughly 40 years. For exploratory analyses, around 26 treated patients had longitudinal TCRB deep sequencing done wherever samples were available. In the chemotherapy-containing groups, vaccination started alongside temozolomide cycles, whereas in patients who had radiotherapy alone it started 4-6 weeks after radiotherapy. Before enrollment, most patients had been given radiochemotherapy with temozolomide as standard therapy, while the rest had received either radiotherapy alone or temozolomide alone. Study-level results and caveats: Changes in the top peripheral T cell clonotypes picked up by TCRB sequencing did not appear to be linked to pseudoprogression. Immune responses induced by the vaccine were seen in approximately 93% of patients across multiple MHC alleles. The authors noted that analyses of patient blood samples could not be reproduced because of sample limitations. PBMC samples for TCRB deep sequencing were selected based on availability.

V and J are trimmed by 5 bases and 1 base, and the gene matches miss 4 bases of the junction. For CDR1 and CDR2, the germline V gene lists MNHEY and SVGAGI. Counted from cysteine to phenylalanine, this CDR3 has 15 amino acids. The DNA shown is the 45-base CDR3, in frame from base 1. The protocol used for the library was the immunoSEQ multiplex PCR assay. Rearranged TCR beta chain sequences were amplified with the hsTCRB Kit following the manufacturer's protocol. An Illumina MiSeq was used to sequence the TCRB libraries. As for the original processing: The kit vendor's proprietary platform handled demultiplexing, trimming and gene mapping. Entries here come from immuneACCESS through TCRdb and include only in-frame sequences with V and J called. Some clones fail to appear in such tables; in the studies checked, an unresolved V gene covers under half of the shortfall, and the cause of the remainder is unknown. V and J calls and clone size are as listed in that table; D and trimming were resolved from the DNA. This sample holds about 25,000 clones; about 76% were observed only once. Roughly a tenth of the sample belongs to the ten largest clones.

Note on this clone: Its antigen specificity is not known. No base-level quality is on record; no much larger clone is a single base apart.

Interpreted using the paper, the time point label stands for: week 5, during vaccination. Each vaccine dose, consisting of 300 ug of a 20-mer mutant IDH1 peptide in Montanide, was administered subcutaneously with topical imiquimod. Newly diagnosed WHO grade 3 or 4 IDH1-mutant astrocytomas showing loss of nuclear ATRX were present in the donors. The samples were drawn from NOA16, a multicentre, single-arm, open-label phase I trial in Germany that tested a mutant IDH1 peptide vaccine in humans for the first time. Genomic DNA for TCRB sequencing was extracted from EDTA blood using the DNeasy Blood and Tissue Kit.

Sequenced here: PBMCs, sampled from a glioma patient whose treatment included an IDH1 peptide vaccine. The TCR sequence derives from a man aged 35-49 years with glioma. The chain is assembled from TRBV6-5 and TRBJ1-1; TRBD1 agrees with 10 junctional bases. The CDR3 region reads CASSRGQGPNTEAFF. At the DNA level, the sequence is TGTGCCAGCAGTCGGGGACAGGGGCCGAACACTGAAGCTTTCTTT.